A selection of T cell receptor beta chains follows, all from one sample in a study of blood T cell repertoires in COVID-19. Clones were read by immunoSEQ multiplex PCR, and TCRdb kept only the in-frame ones, dropping some. The sample holds roughly 520,000 clones, 88% seen once. The specimen sequenced was PBMCs or T cells enriched from blood (not recorded which). Receptors were obtained from a woman in her thirties or forties who had recovered from COVID-19. CDR3s include the opening cysteine and the closing phenylalanine or tryptophan. D genes are given only for firm matches. Size values are once, few and many counts, or a class for expanded clones, and some rows have none.

v_gene	d_gene	abundance	j_gene	CDR3nt	CDR3aa
TRBV6-5	-	-	TRBJ2-3	TGTGCCAGCAGTTACTTTGGGACTAGCACAGATACGCAGTATTTT	CASSYFGTSTDTQYF
TRBV5-4	TRBD1	-	TRBJ1-2	TGTGCCAGCAGGGATAGACAGGGGGCGGACTATGGCTACACCTTC	CASRDRQGADYGYTF
TRBV4-2	-	-	TRBJ2-1	TGTGCCAGCAGCCAAGAGGAGAGGGTTCTGGGAAATGAGCAGTTCTTC	CASSQEERVLGNEQFF
TRBV5-1	TRBD2	-	TRBJ2-1	TGCGCCAGCAGCCCCCTGGCGGGAGACTACAATGAGCAGTTCTTC	CASSPLAGDYNEQFF
TRBV19	TRBD1	-	TRBJ1-2	TGTGCCAGTAGTAGTCCGGGACAGAGCTATGGCTACACCTTC	CASSSPGQSYGYTF
TRBV27	-	-	TRBJ2-1	TGTGCCAGCAGTCCGCTATTTACCCGACGGGATGAGCAGTTCTTC	CASSPLFTRRDEQFF
TRBV19	-	-	TRBJ2-7	TGTGCCAGTAGTATGGGGCCGGACAGCTACGAGCAGTACTTC	CASSMGPDSYEQYF
TRBV6-5	-	-	TRBJ1-1	TGTGCCAGCAGTCTTCAACTCATGAACACTGAAGCTTTCTTT	CASSLQLMNTEAFF
TRBV2	-	-	TRBJ1-1	TGTGCCAGGACAAGTAACACTGAAGCTTTCTTT	CARTSNTEAFF
TRBV2	TRBD1	once	TRBJ1-2	TGTGCCAGCACCCACGAATGGGACAGGCCATTCTATGGCTACACCTTC	CASTHEWDRPFYGYTF
TRBV19	-	-	TRBJ1-5	TGTGCCAGTAGTATAGCGTGGGAGGGGCTAGGCAATCAGCCCCAGCATTTT	CASSIAWEGLGNQPQHF
TRBV7-9	-	many	TRBJ1-5	TGTGCCAGCAGCCGTGGGGACAATAGCAATCAGCCCCAGCATTTT	CASSRGDNSNQPQHF
TRBV7-2	TRBD2	-	TRBJ2-5	TGTGCCAGCAGCTTATACGCCTGGACTAGCGGTCCCACCGAAGAGACCCAGTACTTC	CASSLYAWTSGPTEETQYF
TRBV21-1	-	-	TRBJ1-2	TGTGCCAGCAGCAATGCCGGGACTTATGGCTACACCTTC	CASSNAGTYGYTF
TRBV5-4	-	-	TRBJ2-7	TGTGCCAGCAGCTTGGAGGTTAGAACAGGCAACCACGAGCAGTACTTC	CASSLEVRTGNHEQYF
TRBV24-1	-	-	TRBJ2-7	TGTGCCACCAGTGATAGTCCCGGGAAACACGAGCAGTACTTC	CATSDSPGKHEQYF
TRBV7-9	TRBD1	-	TRBJ2-1	TGTGCCAGCAGCTTAGAAGGGACAGGGAAATTTTTTGAGCAGTTCTTC	CASSLEGTGKFFEQFF
TRBV5-5	TRBD2	-	TRBJ2-1	TGTGCCAGCAGCCCTGGAGTTAGCGGGAGGGGCAATGAGCAGTTCTTC	CASSPGVSGRGNEQFF
TRBV6-5	-	-	TRBJ1-1	TGTGCCAGCAGTTACTTCGAGGGCCTGAACACTGAAGCTTTCTTT	CASSYFEGLNTEAFF
TRBV5-8	TRBD1	-	TRBJ1-2	TGTGCCAGCAGCCCGAGGACAGGAGTGTATGGCTACACCTTC	CASSPRTGVYGYTF
TRBV5-4	TRBD2	-	TRBJ2-2	TGTGCCAGCAGCCCTTGGGCGCCTAGCGGGGCGAACACCGGGGAGCTGTTTTTT	CASSPWAPSGANTGELFF
TRBV12-3/TRBV12-4	-	-	TRBJ1-3	TGTGCCAGCAGCCTACAGACTGGAAACACCATATATTTT	CASSLQTGNTIYF
TRBV3-1/TRBV3-2	TRBD2	-	TRBJ2-7	TGTGCCAGCAGCCAAGATCGGGGGGTTTACGAGCAGTACTTC	CASSQDRGVYEQYF
TRBV7-2	-	-	TRBJ1-2	TGTGCCAGCAGCTTATGGCAGGGTAGGGGCTACACCTTC	CASSLWQGRGYTF
TRBV7-2	TRBD1	-	TRBJ1-2	TGTGCCGGCGGACAGGGGGCGTTTGGCTACACCTTC	CAGGQGAFGYTF
TRBV7-2	TRBD1	-	TRBJ2-7	TGTGCCAGCAGCTTAGGGACAGGGGTCTCCTACGAGCAGTACTTC	CASSLGTGVSYEQYF
TRBV6-5	-	-	TRBJ2-5	TGTGCCAGCAACGTTGCAGGCGACGGCTCGGAGACCCAGTACTTC	CASNVAGDGSETQYF
TRBV15	-	-	TRBJ1-2	TGTGCCACCAGCCACAGGGAGCCCTATGGCTACACCTTC	CATSHREPYGYTF
TRBV11-2	-	-	TRBJ1-2	TGTGCCAGCAGTTATGGACAGTCTGGCTACACCTTC	CASSYGQSGYTF
TRBV7-2	TRBD1	-	TRBJ1-1	TGTGCCAGCAGCTTGTCATATCATACCGGGACAGAGAACACTGAAGCTTTCTTT	CASSLSYHTGTENTEAFF
TRBV11-3	-	many	TRBJ1-4	TGTGCCAGCAGCTTAGGTGGGCTGGGTAATGAAAAACTGTTTTTT	CASSLGGLGNEKLFF